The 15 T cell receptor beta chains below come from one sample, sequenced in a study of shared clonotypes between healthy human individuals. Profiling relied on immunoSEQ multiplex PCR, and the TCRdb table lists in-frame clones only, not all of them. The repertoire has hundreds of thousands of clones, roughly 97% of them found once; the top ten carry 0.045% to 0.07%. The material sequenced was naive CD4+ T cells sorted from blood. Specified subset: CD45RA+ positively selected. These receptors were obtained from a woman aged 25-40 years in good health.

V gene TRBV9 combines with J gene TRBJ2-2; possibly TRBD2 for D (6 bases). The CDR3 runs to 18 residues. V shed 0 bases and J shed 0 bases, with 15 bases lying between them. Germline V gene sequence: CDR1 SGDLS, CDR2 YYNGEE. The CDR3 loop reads CASSVELAGVANTGELFF. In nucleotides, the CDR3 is TGTGCCAGCAGCGTAGAACTAGCTGGAGTCGCGAACACCGGGGAGCTGTTTTTT.

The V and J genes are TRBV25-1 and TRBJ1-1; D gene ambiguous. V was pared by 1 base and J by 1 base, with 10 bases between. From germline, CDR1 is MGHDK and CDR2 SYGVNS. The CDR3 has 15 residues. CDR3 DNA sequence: TGTGCCAGCAGTGAATCGGGGTCCCAGAACACTGAAGCTTTCTTT. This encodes CASSESGSQNTEAFF. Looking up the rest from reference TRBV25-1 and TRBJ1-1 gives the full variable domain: EADIYQTPRYLVIGTGKKITLECSQTMGHDKMYWYQQDPGMELHLIHYSYGVNSTEKGDLSSESTVSRIRTEHFPLTLESARPSHTSQYLCASSESGSQNTEAFFGQGTRLTVV.

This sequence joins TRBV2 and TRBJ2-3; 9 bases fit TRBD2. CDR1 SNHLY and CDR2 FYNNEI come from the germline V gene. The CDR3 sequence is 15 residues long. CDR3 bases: TGTGCAATCAAAATATTTAGCGGGAGTGCAGATACGCAGTATTTT. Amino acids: CAIKIFSGSADTQYF.

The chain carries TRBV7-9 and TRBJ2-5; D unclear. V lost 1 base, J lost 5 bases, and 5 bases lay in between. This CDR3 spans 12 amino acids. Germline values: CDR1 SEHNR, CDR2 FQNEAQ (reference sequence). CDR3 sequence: CASSLVWETQYF. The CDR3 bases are TGTGCCAGCAGCTTAGTTTGGGAGACCCAGTACTTC.

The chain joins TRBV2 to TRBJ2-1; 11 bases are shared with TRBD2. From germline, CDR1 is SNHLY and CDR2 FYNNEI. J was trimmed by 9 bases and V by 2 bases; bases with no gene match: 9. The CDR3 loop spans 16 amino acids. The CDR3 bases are TGTGCCAGCAGTGAAACCAGACTAGCGGGAAGTACTGAGCAGTTCTTC. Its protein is CASSETRLAGSTEQFF.

Here the CDR3 DNA reads TGTGCCAGCGGGAAAACAGGGGAGCCTGAAAAACTGTTTTTT. Translating it yields CASGKTGEPEKLFF. The chain has TRBV7-6 and TRBJ1-4; 7 bases fit TRBD1. Looked up from germline, CDR1 is SGHVS and CDR2 is FNYEAQ. Losses at the gene ends were 8 bases for V and 7 bases for J; bases not matched to a gene: 10. This CDR3 has 14 amino acids.

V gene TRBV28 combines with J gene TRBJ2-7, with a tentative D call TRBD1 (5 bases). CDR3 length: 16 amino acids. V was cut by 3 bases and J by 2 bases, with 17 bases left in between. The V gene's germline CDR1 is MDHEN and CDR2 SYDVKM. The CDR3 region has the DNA TGTGCCAGCAGTTTTGACACAGGCCTTTTTACCTACGAGCAGTACTTC. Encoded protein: CASSFDTGLFTYEQYF.

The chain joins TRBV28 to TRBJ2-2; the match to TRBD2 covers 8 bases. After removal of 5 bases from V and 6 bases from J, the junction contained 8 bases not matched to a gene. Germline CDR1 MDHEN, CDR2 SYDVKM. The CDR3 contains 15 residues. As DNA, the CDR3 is TGTGCCAGCAGTCTCGGGACTAGGTATGCCGGGGAGCTGTTTTTT. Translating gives CASSLGTRYAGELFF.

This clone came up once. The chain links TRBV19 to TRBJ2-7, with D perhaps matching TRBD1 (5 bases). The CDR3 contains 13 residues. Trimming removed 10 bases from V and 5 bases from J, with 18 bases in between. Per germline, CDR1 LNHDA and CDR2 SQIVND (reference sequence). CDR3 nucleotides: TGTGCCACCGCTACAGGTTATTGGGACGAGCAGTACTTC. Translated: CATATGYWDEQYF.

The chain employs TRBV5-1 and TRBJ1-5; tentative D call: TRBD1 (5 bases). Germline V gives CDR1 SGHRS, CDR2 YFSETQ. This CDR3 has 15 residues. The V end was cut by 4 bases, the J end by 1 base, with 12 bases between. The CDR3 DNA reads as TGCGCCAGCAGCCCCTCCGGGGCAAGCAATCAGCCCCAGCATTTT. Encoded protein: CASSPSGASNQPQHF.

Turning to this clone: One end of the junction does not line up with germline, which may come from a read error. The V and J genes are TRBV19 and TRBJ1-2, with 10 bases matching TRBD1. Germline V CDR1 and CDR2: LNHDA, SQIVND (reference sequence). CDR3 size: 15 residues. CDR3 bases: TGTGCCAGTAGGATAGAATCGACAGGGGGCGAACGGATCACCTTC. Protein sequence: CASRIESTGGERITF.

The CDR3 loop reads CASSGSTGGTFGEQYF. Written as DNA, the CDR3 is TGTGCCAGCAGCGGTAGTACGGGGGGGACCTTCGGCGAGCAGTACTTC. The rearrangement joins TRBV9 to TRBJ2-7; 8 bases align to TRBD2. This CDR3 has 16 amino acids. Germline V gene data show CDR1 as SGDLS and CDR2 as YYNGEE. V lost 3 bases to trimming and J lost 6 bases; unmatched junction nucleotides: 14.

The CDR3 loop reads CASSSSQGQGDGYTF. The CDR3 DNA reads as TGTGCCAGCAGTTCATCACAGGGGCAGGGGGATGGCTACACCTTC. V and J are TRBV28 and TRBJ1-2; 7 nucleotides agree with TRBD1. The V segment lost 4 bases and the J segment 6 bases; nucleotides outside the gene matches: 11. Germline CDR1 is MDHEN and CDR2 is SYDVKM. The CDR3 sequence is 15 residues long.

The CDR3 nucleotides read TGTGCCAGCAGTGCGTCCCCGGACAGATCTAGGGAGCAGTACTTC. It encodes CASSASPDRSREQYF. This chain uses TRBV6-1 with TRBJ2-7, with D perhaps matching TRBD1 (6 bases). Deletions cut 4 bases from V and 7 bases from J, with 20 bases between. This CDR3 is 15 amino acids long. Per germline, CDR1 MNHNS and CDR2 SASEGT.

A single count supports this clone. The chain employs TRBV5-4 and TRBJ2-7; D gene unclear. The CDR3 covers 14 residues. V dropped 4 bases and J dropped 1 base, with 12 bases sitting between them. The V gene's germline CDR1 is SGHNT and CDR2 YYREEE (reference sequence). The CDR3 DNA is TGTGCCAGCAGCCCTCAAGTGGGATCCTACGAGCAGTACTTC. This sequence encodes CASSPQVGSYEQYF.